The clone carrying this T cell receptor (beta chain) was counted only a few times. The antigen remains unidentified. This sample is part of a study of response to subunit inactivated influenza vaccine. CDR3 length: 13 residues. From germline, CDR1 is DFQATT and CDR2 SNEGSKA (reference sequence). Study results and caveats: Each seasonal influenza vaccination, the authors suggested, recruits few new T cells.

TCRdb recomputed calls from the RT-PCR reads with MiXCR, one row per CDR3 protein. The repertoire holds about 530,000 distinct CDR3 sequences, with 10% to 15% as singletons. The TCR originated in a man in his fifties who received an inactivated influenza vaccine. The chain combines TRBV20-1 with TRBJ2-7, with D maybe TRBD2 (6 bases). The material sequenced was PBMCs from blood, taken around seven weeks after vaccination. CDR3 sequence reads: CTAGAGGVYEQYF. Written as DNA, the CDR3 is TGCACCGCCGGAGCCGGAGGGGTTTACGAGCAGTACTTC.